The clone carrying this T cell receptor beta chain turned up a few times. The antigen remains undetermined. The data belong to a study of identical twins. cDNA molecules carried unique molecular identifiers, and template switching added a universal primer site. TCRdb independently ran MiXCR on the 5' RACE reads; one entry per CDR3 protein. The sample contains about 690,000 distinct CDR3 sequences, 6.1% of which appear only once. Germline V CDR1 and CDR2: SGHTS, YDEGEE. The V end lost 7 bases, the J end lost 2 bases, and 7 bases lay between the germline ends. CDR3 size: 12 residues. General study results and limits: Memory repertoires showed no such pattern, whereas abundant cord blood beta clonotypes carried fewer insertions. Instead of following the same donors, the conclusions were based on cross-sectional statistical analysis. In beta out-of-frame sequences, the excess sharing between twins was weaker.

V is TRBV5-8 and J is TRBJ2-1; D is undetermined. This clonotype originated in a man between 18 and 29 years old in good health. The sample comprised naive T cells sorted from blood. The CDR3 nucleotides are TGTGCCAGCCCCCGACCCTACAATGAGCAGTTCTTC. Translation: CASPRPYNEQFF.